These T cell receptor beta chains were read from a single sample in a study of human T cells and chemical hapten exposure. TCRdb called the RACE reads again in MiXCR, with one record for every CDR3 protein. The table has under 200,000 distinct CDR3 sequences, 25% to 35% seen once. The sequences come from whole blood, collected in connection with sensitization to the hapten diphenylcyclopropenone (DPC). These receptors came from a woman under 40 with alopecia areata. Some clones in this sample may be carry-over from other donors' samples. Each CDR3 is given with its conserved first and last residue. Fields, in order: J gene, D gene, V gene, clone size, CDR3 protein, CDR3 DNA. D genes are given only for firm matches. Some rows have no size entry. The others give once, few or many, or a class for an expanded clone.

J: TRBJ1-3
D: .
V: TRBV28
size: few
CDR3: CASSFEPGNTIYF
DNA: TGTGCCAGCAGTTTCGAGCCTGGAAACACCATATATTTT

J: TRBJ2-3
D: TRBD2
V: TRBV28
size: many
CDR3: CASSLWASGSDTQYF
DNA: TGTGCCAGCAGTTTATGGGCTAGCGGTAGTGATACGCAGTATTTT

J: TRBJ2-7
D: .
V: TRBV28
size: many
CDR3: CASSRTYEQYF
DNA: TGTGCCAGCAGCCGCACCTACGAGCAGTACTTC

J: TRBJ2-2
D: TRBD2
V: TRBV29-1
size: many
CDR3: CSVPTSGSVTGELFF
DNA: TGCAGCGTACCCACGAGCGGGAGCGTCACCGGGGAGCTGTTTTTT

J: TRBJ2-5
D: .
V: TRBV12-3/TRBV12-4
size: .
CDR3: CASSWAQETQYF
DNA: TGTGCCAGCAGTTGGGCGCAAGAGACCCAGTACTTC

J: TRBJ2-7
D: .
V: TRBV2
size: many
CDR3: CASKGGNRVNEQYF
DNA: TGTGCCAGCAAAGGGGGGAACAGGGTCAACGAGCAGTACTTC

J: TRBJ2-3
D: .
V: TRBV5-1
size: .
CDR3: CASSLGGLAGDTQYF
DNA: TGCGCCAGCAGCTTGGGTGGGCTAGCAGGAGATACGCAGTATTTT

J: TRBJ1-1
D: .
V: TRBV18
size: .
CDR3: CASSPRVGGDTEAFF
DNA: TGTGCCAGCTCACCCCGAGTCGGGGGCGACACTGAAGCTTTCTTT

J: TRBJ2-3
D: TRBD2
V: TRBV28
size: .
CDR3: CASSPTTSGVRDTQYF
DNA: TGTGCCAGCAGCCCCACGACTAGCGGGGTACGAGATACGCAGTATTTT

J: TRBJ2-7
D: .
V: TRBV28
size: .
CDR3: CATSLGAAFYEQYF
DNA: TGTGCCACTTCGCTGGGGGCAGCCTTCTACGAGCAGTACTTC

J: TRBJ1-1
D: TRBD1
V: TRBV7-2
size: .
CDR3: CASSSLTTGVNTEAFF
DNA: TGTGCCAGCAGCTCACTAACGACAGGGGTGAACACTGAAGCTTTCTTT

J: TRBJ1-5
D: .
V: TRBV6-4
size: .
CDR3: CASRYYNQPQHF
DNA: TGTGCCAGCAGATACTACAATCAGCCCCAGCATTTT

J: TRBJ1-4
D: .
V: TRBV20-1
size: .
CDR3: CSARRTEDNEKLFF
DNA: TGCAGTGCTAGGAGGACAGAGGATAATGAAAAACTGTTTTTT

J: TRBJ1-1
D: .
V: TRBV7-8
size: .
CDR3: CASSAHRASTEAFF
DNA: TGTGCCAGCAGCGCCCACAGGGCGAGCACTGAAGCTTTCTTT

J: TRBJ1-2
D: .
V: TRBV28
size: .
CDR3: CASWETGDYGYTF
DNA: TGTGCCAGCTGGGAGACGGGGGACTATGGCTACACCTTC

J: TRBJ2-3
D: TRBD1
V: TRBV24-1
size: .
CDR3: CATSDGTDLTDTQYF
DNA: TGTGCCACCAGTGATGGGACAGACCTCACAGATACGCAGTATTTT

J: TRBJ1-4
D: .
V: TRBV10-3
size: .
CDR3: CAIRDNDEKLFF
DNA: TGTGCCATCAGGGATAACGATGAAAAACTGTTTTTT

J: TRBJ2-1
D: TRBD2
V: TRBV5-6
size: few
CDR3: CASSPPGTTNNEQFF
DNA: TGTGCCAGCAGCCCCCCCGGGACTACCAACAATGAGCAGTTCTTC

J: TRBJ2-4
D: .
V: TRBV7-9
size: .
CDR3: CASSLPAGEAYF
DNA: TGTGCCAGCAGCCTCCCCGCCGGGGAAGCGTACTTC

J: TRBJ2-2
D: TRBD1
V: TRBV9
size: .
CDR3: CASSGMGQGANTGELFF
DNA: TGTGCCAGCAGCGGTATGGGACAGGGGGCGAACACCGGGGAGCTGTTTTTT

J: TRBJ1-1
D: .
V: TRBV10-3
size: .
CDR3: CAIRMGGEGTEAFF
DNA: TGTGCCATCAGGATGGGGGGCGAGGGCACTGAAGCTTTCTTT

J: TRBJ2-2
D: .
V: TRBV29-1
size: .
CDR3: CSVGGTDNTGELFF
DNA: TGCAGCGTTGGAGGGACGGATAACACCGGGGAGCTGTTTTTT

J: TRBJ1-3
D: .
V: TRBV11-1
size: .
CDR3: CASSPMEGTGNTIYF
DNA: TGTGCCAGCAGCCCTATGGAGGGGACTGGAAACACCATATATTTT

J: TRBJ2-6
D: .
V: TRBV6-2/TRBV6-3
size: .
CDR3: CVQKRSGANVLTF
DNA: TGTGTCCAAAAGCGTAGCGGGGCCAACGTCCTGACTTTC

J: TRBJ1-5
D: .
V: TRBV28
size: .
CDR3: CASSSRPGAWANQPQHF
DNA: TGTGCCAGCAGTTCCAGGCCGGGCGCTTGGGCCAATCAGCCCCAGCATTTT

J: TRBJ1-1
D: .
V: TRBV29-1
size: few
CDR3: CSVDIGQGSSFF
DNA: TGCAGCGTTGATATTGGGCAGGGATCGTCTTTCTTT

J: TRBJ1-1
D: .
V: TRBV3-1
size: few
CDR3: CASSAKQGTEAFF
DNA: TGTGCCAGCAGCGCGAAACAGGGCACTGAAGCTTTCTTT

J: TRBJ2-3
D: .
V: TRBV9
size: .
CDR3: CASSVLEGRTDTQYF
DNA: TGTGCCAGCAGCGTATTGGAGGGCCGAACAGATACGCAGTATTTT

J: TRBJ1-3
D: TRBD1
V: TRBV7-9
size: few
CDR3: CASSQGTGGNTIYF
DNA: TGTGCCAGCAGCCAGGGGACAGGAGGAAACACCATATATTTT

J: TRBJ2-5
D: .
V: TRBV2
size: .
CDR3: CASSGLANPQETQYF
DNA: TGTGCCAGCAGTGGGTTAGCGAACCCCCAAGAGACCCAGTACTTC

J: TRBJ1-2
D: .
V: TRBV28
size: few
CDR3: CASSPTDRWGYTF
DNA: TGTGCCAGCAGTCCAACCGACAGATGGGGCTACACCTTC

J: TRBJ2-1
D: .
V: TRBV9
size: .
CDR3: CASSYSTGGAHNEQFF
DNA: TGTGCCAGCAGCTACTCGACTGGGGGGGCCCACAATGAGCAGTTCTTC

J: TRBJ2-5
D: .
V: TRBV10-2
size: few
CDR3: CASTTTIQETQYF
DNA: TGCGCCAGCACCACAACGATCCAAGAGACCCAGTACTTC

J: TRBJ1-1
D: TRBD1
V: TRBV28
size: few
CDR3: CASRSLGQGASEAFF
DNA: TGTGCCAGCAGATCCCTAGGACAGGGGGCCTCTGAAGCTTTCTTT

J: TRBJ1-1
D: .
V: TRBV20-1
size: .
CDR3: CSAERGGEAFF
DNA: TGCAGTGCTGAACGGGGTGGGGAAGCTTTCTTT

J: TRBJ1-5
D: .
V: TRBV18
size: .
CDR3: CASSPSTPGNQPQHF
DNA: TGTGCCAGCTCACCATCGACTCCCGGCAATCAGCCCCAGCATTTT

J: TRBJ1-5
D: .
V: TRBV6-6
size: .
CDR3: CASSQGSQGLHQPQHF
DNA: TGTGCCAGCAGCCAAGGGAGCCAGGGCCTCCATCAGCCCCAGCATTTT

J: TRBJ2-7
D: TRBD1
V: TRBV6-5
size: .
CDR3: CASTLGQGAYEQYF
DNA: TGTGCCAGCACCTTGGGACAGGGGGCTTACGAGCAGTACTTC

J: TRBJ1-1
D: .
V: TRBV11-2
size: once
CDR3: CASSLEIVNTEAFF
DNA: TGTGCCAGCAGCTTAGAGATCGTGAACACTGAAGCTTTCTTT

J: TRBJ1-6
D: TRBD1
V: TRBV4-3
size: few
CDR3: CASSQDPGQGYSPLHF
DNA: TGCGCCAGCAGCCAGGACCCGGGACAGGGGTATTCACCCCTCCACTTT

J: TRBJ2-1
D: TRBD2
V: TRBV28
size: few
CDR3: CASSVTSGLAGGLYNEQFF
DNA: TGTGCCAGCAGTGTAACTTCGGGACTAGCGGGGGGCCTATACAATGAGCAGTTCTTC

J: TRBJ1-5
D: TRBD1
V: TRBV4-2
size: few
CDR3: CASSQDSGGGNQPQHF
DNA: TGTGCCAGCAGCCAAGATTCAGGGGGTGGCAATCAGCCCCAGCATTTT

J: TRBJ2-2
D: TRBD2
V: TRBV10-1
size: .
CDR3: CASSEREDGGGELFF
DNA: TGCGCCAGCAGTGAGCGGGAGGACGGAGGCGGGGAGCTGTTTTTT

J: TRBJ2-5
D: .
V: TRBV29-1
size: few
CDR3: CSVVHVQEETQYF
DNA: TGCAGCGTTGTACATGTACAGGAAGAGACCCAGTACTTC

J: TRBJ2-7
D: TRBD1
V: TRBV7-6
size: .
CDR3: CASSLEGQGAGEQYF
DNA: TGTGCCAGCAGCCTGGAAGGACAGGGGGCGGGGGAGCAGTACTTC

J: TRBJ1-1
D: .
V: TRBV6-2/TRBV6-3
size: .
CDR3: CASKGRGFKGNTEAFF
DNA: TGTGCCAGCAAAGGCAGGGGTTTTAAAGGGAACACTGAAGCTTTCTTT

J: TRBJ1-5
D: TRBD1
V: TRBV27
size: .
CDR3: CASSSLDRVGQPQHF
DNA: TGTGCCAGCAGTTCACTGGACAGGGTAGGTCAGCCCCAGCATTTT

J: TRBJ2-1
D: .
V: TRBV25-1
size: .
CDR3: CASSDGGSYNEQFF
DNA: TGTGCCAGCAGTGACGGGGGCTCCTACAATGAGCAGTTCTTC